This TCR beta chain was recovered during a study of molecular identifiers for immune sequencing clone quantification (dated by TCRdb to 2017 to 2018). In terms of the full investigation: For a replicate experiment, RNA from approximately 20,000 or 100,000 naive CD8 T cells was divided into five aliquots, of which four were sequenced. The study was a methods study using CD8 T cells to benchmark molecular-identifier clustering-based TCR repertoire sequencing (MIDCIRS) and TCR RNA copy counting. Study-wide findings and limitations: In CMV-specific effector cells, over 97% of molecules were held by clones above 20 RNA copies, whereas under 1% of molecules were held by such clones in naive cells. The sizes of highly expanded clones could end up underestimated when identical TCR molecules share a barcode. When barcode sub-clustering was not used, chimeric consensus sequences inflated TCR diversity, with chimeras reaching as high as 47%. Spiked-in Jurkat TCR RNA equivalent to a single cell was reported to be detectable even among some 910,000 naive CD8 T cells. Modeling indicated about 3 TCR RNA copies recovered per cell, compared with around 9.8 by digital PCR, which implies a capture efficiency of approximately 30%. Spiked-in Jurkat TCR RNA (approximately 10 copies' worth), which is not part of the donor repertoire, was contained in the naive libraries.

Library preparation employed PCR. Sequencing was performed on a NextSeq 500. Bulk TCR libraries were made following a previously described method, with the TCR primers given in Table S5. The Qiagen AllPrep DNA/RNA kit was used to purify total RNA. Before analysis, reads from multiple sequencing runs of one library were combined. As for the authors' bioinformatics: Only reads with exact TCR constant sequence were kept, trimmed to 150 nt, and grouped by their 12-nt molecular barcodes. Reads within each barcode group were sub-clustered using a 15% Levenshtein threshold, and quality-weighted consensus sequences were constructed for each RNA molecule. Non-functional sequences were discarded, and so were lower-count sequences lying one edit away from another sequence. Based on fitting two negative binomial distributions, any barcode sub-cluster with under 20% of the maximum read count was discarded. TCRdb passed the public sequencing reads through fastp at Q25 and MiXCR, retaining productive beta sequences. Every CDR3 protein is listed once, alongside the most common genes and DNA of its rows. The V and J calls here are based on TCRdb, not the publication. The sample table shows hundreds of thousands of distinct CDR3 sequences, and 25% are seen once. Together, the top ten hold 0.78% of the sample.

Comment on this clonotype: Its antigen is unknown. No much larger clone is present one base from it, and per-base qualities are unavailable.

Libraries of naive CD8 T cells were generated from about 21,000 to 970,000 sorted cells, with 10%, 30% or 50% of the purified RNA used. On a BD FACSAria II, naive CD8 T cells were FACS-sorted as CD8+CD4-CCR7+CD45RA+ and collected into RLT Plus buffer. To test detection sensitivity, Jurkat RNA equal to ten TCR copies was added to samples of about 20,000-1,000,000 naive CD8 T cells. CD8 T cells were enriched with RosetteSep CD8+ T Cell Enrichment Cocktail and Ficoll-Paque, followed by ACK red cell lysis. Trimming costs V 6 bases and J 0 bases, and their ends lie 11 bases apart. Including cysteine and phenylalanine, the CDR3 has 14 amino acids. Left in the record is the CDR3 DNA by itself, 42 bases read in frame from the first base.

The rearrangement combines TRBV12-3 or TRBV12-4 with TRBJ2-5; TRBD2 is a weak D gene call, 5 bases matching. The specimen sequenced was naive CD8+ T cells from blood, with Jurkat cell RNA spiked in. This specimen's cell subset or site label, interpreted: FACS-sorted CD8+CD4-CCR7+CD45RA+ naive T cells. The TCR sequence derives from a human donor in good health. Some libraries in this study had Jurkat cell RNA spiked in. The DNA reads as follows: TGTGCCAGCAGCCACGGACTGTACCAAGAGACCCAGTACTTC. It translates to CASSHGLYQETQYF.